Listed below are T cell receptor beta chains from one sample, sequenced in a study of control samples from healthy donors and cancer patients. TCRdb's table, derived via immunoSEQ multiplex PCR, lists solely in-frame clones and lacks some. Among tens of thousands of clones listed, roughly 86% were seen once. Sequenced sample: PBMCs. Receptor source: a man in his fifties with head and neck cancer. Both conserved end residues are part of each CDR3. The order of the fields is V gene, J gene, clone size, D gene, CDR3 DNA, CDR3 protein. D genes are given only for firm matches. Clone size is not always given. Where it is, it says once, few, many or a class for expanded clones.

V gene: TRBV28
J gene: TRBJ2-7
clone size: .
D gene: .
CDR3 DNA: TGTGCCAGCAGTTTCGAGTCCTACGAGCAGTACTTC
CDR3 protein: CASSFESYEQYF

V gene: TRBV5-3
J gene: TRBJ2-2
clone size: .
D gene: .
CDR3 DNA: TGTGCCAGAAGCTTGGACAGGGCGAGAGGTTGGTGCACCGGGGAGCTGTTTTTT
CDR3 protein: CARSLDRARGWCTGELFF

V gene: TRBV5-1
J gene: TRBJ2-1
clone size: .
D gene: TRBD2
CDR3 DNA: TGCGCCAGCAGCTCGACTAGCGGGGGGGCATTGAATGAGCAGTTCTTC
CDR3 protein: CASSSTSGGALNEQFF

V gene: TRBV5-5
J gene: TRBJ1-5
clone size: few
D gene: .
CDR3 DNA: TGTGCCAGCAGCCGAACATATAGCAATCAGCCCCAGCATTTT
CDR3 protein: CASSRTYSNQPQHF

V gene: TRBV3-1/TRBV3-2
J gene: TRBJ1-1
clone size: .
D gene: TRBD1
CDR3 DNA: TGTGCCAGCAGCCAAGGGCAGGGGGCTGAAGCTTTCTTT
CDR3 protein: CASSQGQGAEAFF

V gene: TRBV6-2/TRBV6-3
J gene: TRBJ1-1
clone size: .
D gene: .
CDR3 DNA: TGTGCCAGCGGTTTCTCCCTCGGACGACAACCGAACACTGAAGCTTTCTTT
CDR3 protein: CASGFSLGRQPNTEAFF

V gene: TRBV27
J gene: TRBJ1-2
clone size: .
D gene: .
CDR3 DNA: TGTGCCAGCGGGGGCGGGGTTTATGGCTACACCTTC
CDR3 protein: CASGGGVYGYTF

V gene: TRBV4-1
J gene: TRBJ2-7
clone size: few
D gene: TRBD1
CDR3 DNA: TGCGCCAGCAGCCAATTTGGGGGAACAGGGGGCATCTCCTACGAGCAGTACTTC
CDR3 protein: CASSQFGGTGGISYEQYF

V gene: TRBV7-2
J gene: TRBJ2-7
clone size: .
D gene: .
CDR3 DNA: TGTGCCAGCAGAACTGGCGGGACAAACTCCTACGAGCAGTACTTC
CDR3 protein: CASRTGGTNSYEQYF

V gene: TRBV19
J gene: TRBJ1-5
clone size: .
D gene: TRBD1
CDR3 DNA: TGTGCCAGTAGTATAGATCGGGACAGTTATCAGCCCCAGCATTTT
CDR3 protein: CASSIDRDSYQPQHF

V gene: TRBV5-6
J gene: TRBJ2-1
clone size: .
D gene: TRBD2
CDR3 DNA: TGTGCCAGCAGCTTTCGTCTAGCGGGGATTCTCGGCTACAATGAGCAGTTCTTC
CDR3 protein: CASSFRLAGILGYNEQFF

V gene: TRBV6-2/TRBV6-3
J gene: TRBJ2-2
clone size: .
D gene: .
CDR3 DNA: TGTGCCAGCAGCGACGGACAGCCCACCTCGGGATCCCCTCGCGGGGAGCTGTTTTTT
CDR3 protein: CASSDGQPTSGSPRGELFF

V gene: TRBV11-2
J gene: TRBJ2-7
clone size: .
D gene: TRBD1
CDR3 DNA: TGTGCCAGCAGCAGCTTAAGATCCAGGGGGCCCTACGAGCAGTACTTC
CDR3 protein: CASSSLRSRGPYEQYF

V gene: TRBV27
J gene: TRBJ1-1
clone size: few
D gene: .
CDR3 DNA: TGTGCCAGCCGAAGTAGGGGTACGGGCACTGAAGCTTTCTTT
CDR3 protein: CASRSRGTGTEAFF

V gene: TRBV3-1/TRBV3-2
J gene: TRBJ1-6
clone size: .
D gene: .
CDR3 DNA: TGTGCCAGCAGCCAATTGGGGGGTCGGGGGGCCCTCCACTTT
CDR3 protein: CASSQLGGRGALHF

V gene: TRBV28
J gene: TRBJ1-4
clone size: .
D gene: .
CDR3 DNA: TGTGCCAGCAGTTTCCGGGCTAATGAAAAACTGTTTTTT
CDR3 protein: CASSFRANEKLFF

V gene: TRBV11-1
J gene: TRBJ2-5
clone size: .
D gene: .
CDR3 DNA: TGTGCCAGCCGAGGACAGCCCCAAGAGACCCAGTACTTC
CDR3 protein: CASRGQPQETQYF

V gene: TRBV27
J gene: TRBJ2-5
clone size: .
D gene: TRBD2
CDR3 DNA: TGTGCCAGCAGTCCGCAAGCGGGGGGCCTCTCGAAGACCCAGTACTTC
CDR3 protein: CASSPQAGGLSKTQYF

V gene: TRBV5-1
J gene: TRBJ1-4
clone size: .
D gene: .
CDR3 DNA: TGCGCCAGCAGCTTGGGTGGGGCTAATGAAAAACTGTTTTTT
CDR3 protein: CASSLGGANEKLFF

V gene: TRBV2
J gene: TRBJ2-1
clone size: .
D gene: .
CDR3 DNA: TGTGCCAGCAGTGGCGATCCGAGAGGCGCCAAGACGTCTTACAATGAGCAGTTCTTC
CDR3 protein: CASSGDPRGAKTSYNEQFF

V gene: TRBV28
J gene: TRBJ1-6
clone size: .
D gene: .
CDR3 DNA: TGTGCCAGCAGGTATCAACAGTATTCACCCCTCCACTTT
CDR3 protein: CASRYQQYSPLHF

V gene: TRBV11-2
J gene: TRBJ1-2
clone size: .
D gene: .
CDR3 DNA: TGTGCCAGCAGCTTAGACCGCAACTATGGCTACACCTTC
CDR3 protein: CASSLDRNYGYTF

V gene: TRBV5-1
J gene: TRBJ2-7
clone size: .
D gene: .
CDR3 DNA: TGCGCCAGCAGCTATAGCGGTGTGTACGAGCAGTACTTC
CDR3 protein: CASSYSGVYEQYF

V gene: TRBV29-1
J gene: TRBJ1-1
clone size: few
D gene: .
CDR3 DNA: TGCAGCATACTCGGGGGACCGGTGAACACTGAAGCTTTCTTT
CDR3 protein: CSILGGPVNTEAFF

V gene: TRBV9
J gene: TRBJ1-3
clone size: .
D gene: .
CDR3 DNA: TGTGCCAGCAGAGGGGTAAACGGGGACACCATATATTTT
CDR3 protein: CASRGVNGDTIYF

V gene: TRBV5-1
J gene: TRBJ2-7
clone size: .
D gene: .
CDR3 DNA: TGCGCCAGCAGCTTTGGTGAGGGGGGTGCCTACGAGCAGTACTTC
CDR3 protein: CASSFGEGGAYEQYF

V gene: TRBV7-2
J gene: TRBJ2-5
clone size: once
D gene: .
CDR3 DNA: TGTGCCAGCAGCTTTGGGGCCCTGGGGACCCAGTACTTC
CDR3 protein: CASSFGALGTQYF

V gene: TRBV11-2
J gene: TRBJ2-7
clone size: .
D gene: .
CDR3 DNA: TGTGCCAGCAGCTTAGGTTGGGGCCTTGGCTCCGAGCAGTACTTC
CDR3 protein: CASSLGWGLGSEQYF

V gene: TRBV6-2/TRBV6-3
J gene: TRBJ2-2
clone size: .
D gene: .
CDR3 DNA: TGTGCCAGCAGTTACGGGAGTAGGGGGACCGGGGAGCTGTTTTTT
CDR3 protein: CASSYGSRGTGELFF

V gene: TRBV4-1
J gene: TRBJ2-3
clone size: .
D gene: .
CDR3 DNA: TGCGCCAGCAGCCAGAGCAGGGAAACAGATACGCAGTATTTT
CDR3 protein: CASSQSRETDTQYF

V gene: TRBV11-2
J gene: TRBJ2-1
clone size: .
D gene: .
CDR3 DNA: TGTGCCAGCAGCTTAGAACTGCGCAATGAGCAGTTCTTC
CDR3 protein: CASSLELRNEQFF

V gene: TRBV12-3/TRBV12-4
J gene: TRBJ2-7
clone size: few
D gene: .
CDR3 DNA: TGTGCCAGCACGACGACGGACCTTTACGAGCAGTACTTC
CDR3 protein: CASTTTDLYEQYF

V gene: TRBV2
J gene: TRBJ1-5
clone size: .
D gene: .
CDR3 DNA: TGTGCCAGCAGCGAAAACACAGGAGTCCAGCCCCAGCATTTT
CDR3 protein: CASSENTGVQPQHF

V gene: TRBV7-3
J gene: TRBJ2-2
clone size: .
D gene: .
CDR3 DNA: TGTGCCAGCAGCTCGTCGGGGTCCGGGGAGCTGTTTTTT
CDR3 protein: CASSSSGSGELFF

V gene: TRBV24-1
J gene: TRBJ2-1
clone size: .
D gene: TRBD2
CDR3 DNA: TGTGCCACCAGTGATTTGACGCCCCTAGCGGGCGGAGGGGGATCCTACAATGAGCAGTTCTTC
CDR3 protein: CATSDLTPLAGGGGSYNEQFF

V gene: TRBV5-1
J gene: TRBJ2-2
clone size: .
D gene: .
CDR3 DNA: TGCGCCAGCAGTCCAGGTGGACCATTGAACACCGGGGAGCTGTTTTTT
CDR3 protein: CASSPGGPLNTGELFF

V gene: TRBV4-1
J gene: TRBJ2-5
clone size: .
D gene: .
CDR3 DNA: TGCGCCAGCAGACCCGAAGGGAGAGAGACCCAGTACTTC
CDR3 protein: CASRPEGRETQYF

V gene: TRBV28
J gene: TRBJ1-2
clone size: .
D gene: .
CDR3 DNA: TGTGCCAGCAGTTTAGGACTGCGGGGGTTCACCTATGGCTACACCTTC
CDR3 protein: CASSLGLRGFTYGYTF

V gene: TRBV3-1/TRBV3-2
J gene: TRBJ1-1
clone size: .
D gene: .
CDR3 DNA: TGTGCCAGGAAGGGAGGCCCCGAAGCTTTCTTT
CDR3 protein: CARKGGPEAFF

V gene: TRBV7-6
J gene: TRBJ2-5
clone size: .
D gene: .
CDR3 DNA: TGTGCCAGCAGCCCGTGGGGGACCAGGCGGGAGACCCAGTACTTC
CDR3 protein: CASSPWGTRRETQYF

V gene: TRBV15
J gene: TRBJ1-3
clone size: .
D gene: .
CDR3 DNA: TGTGCCACCAGCAGAGACCCTGGAAACACCATATATTTT
CDR3 protein: CATSRDPGNTIYF

V gene: TRBV7-3
J gene: TRBJ2-3
clone size: .
D gene: .
CDR3 DNA: TGTGCCAGCAGCCCAGCAGGGATTCGCGGTACAGATACGCAGTATTTT
CDR3 protein: CASSPAGIRGTDTQYF

V gene: TRBV11-2
J gene: TRBJ2-7
clone size: once
D gene: TRBD1
CDR3 DNA: TGTGCCAGCAGCCCCTACAGGGGGCGATCCTACGAGCAGTACTTC
CDR3 protein: CASSPYRGRSYEQYF

V gene: TRBV4-2
J gene: TRBJ1-5
clone size: .
D gene: .
CDR3 DNA: TGTGCCAGCAGCCAAGGTCTCAGCAATCAGCCCCAGCATTTT
CDR3 protein: CASSQGLSNQPQHF

V gene: TRBV9
J gene: TRBJ2-5
clone size: .
D gene: .
CDR3 DNA: TGTGCCAGCAGCGTAACGGACAATCAAGAGACCCAGTACTTC
CDR3 protein: CASSVTDNQETQYF

V gene: TRBV10-1
J gene: TRBJ2-7
clone size: few
D gene: TRBD2
CDR3 DNA: TGCGCCAGCAGCCCTAGCGGGGGGGTCTACGAGCAGTACTTC
CDR3 protein: CASSPSGGVYEQYF

V gene: TRBV11-2
J gene: TRBJ1-1
clone size: once
D gene: .
CDR3 DNA: TGTGCCACCGGACTGTTTTCGCAGGGCACTGAAGCTTTCTTT
CDR3 protein: CATGLFSQGTEAFF

V gene: TRBV7-9
J gene: TRBJ1-5
clone size: .
D gene: .
CDR3 DNA: TGTGCCAGCAGCTTAAGGCGGTCAAATAGCAATCAGCCCCAGCATTTT
CDR3 protein: CASSLRRSNSNQPQHF

V gene: TRBV18
J gene: TRBJ2-7
clone size: .
D gene: TRBD1
CDR3 DNA: TGTGCCAGCTCACGACAGGGGGCACGCGAGCAGTACTTC
CDR3 protein: CASSRQGAREQYF

V gene: TRBV10-2
J gene: TRBJ1-1
clone size: .
D gene: .
CDR3 DNA: TGCGCCAGCATTTATTTAGGTGAAGCTTTCTTT
CDR3 protein: CASIYLGEAFF

V gene: TRBV5-4
J gene: TRBJ2-7
clone size: few
D gene: .
CDR3 DNA: TGTGCCAGCAGCCCCTCCGGGGGGCGCAGCTCCTACGAGCAGTACTTC
CDR3 protein: CASSPSGGRSSYEQYF

V gene: TRBV29-1
J gene: TRBJ2-3
clone size: .
D gene: TRBD1
CDR3 DNA: TGCAGCGGAATTCAGGGGGCTGGGACAGATACGCAGTATTTT
CDR3 protein: CSGIQGAGTDTQYF

V gene: TRBV6-6
J gene: TRBJ2-4
clone size: .
D gene: TRBD2
CDR3 DNA: TGTGCCAGCAGTCCTCCGGGACTAGCGGGGGGTGGAAACATTCAGTACTTC
CDR3 protein: CASSPPGLAGGGNIQYF

V gene: TRBV12-3/TRBV12-4
J gene: TRBJ1-2
clone size: .
D gene: .
CDR3 DNA: TGTGCCAGCAGTCTTGTCTTCGAGAGCTACACCTTC
CDR3 protein: CASSLVFESYTF

V gene: TRBV9
J gene: TRBJ2-7
clone size: .
D gene: TRBD2
CDR3 DNA: TGTGCCAGCAGCGTAGGAGGACTAGCGGGGATCGAGGAGCAGTACTTC
CDR3 protein: CASSVGGLAGIEEQYF

V gene: TRBV14
J gene: TRBJ2-1
clone size: .
D gene: TRBD2
CDR3 DNA: TGTGCCAGCAGCCATTTAATAGCGGGAGTTAGCTCCTACAATGAGCAGTTCTTC
CDR3 protein: CASSHLIAGVSSYNEQFF

V gene: TRBV19
J gene: TRBJ1-5
clone size: few
D gene: .
CDR3 DNA: TGTGCCAGTAGTCGACACAGGGTAAGCGGGTATAGCAATCAGCCCCAGCATTTT
CDR3 protein: CASSRHRVSGYSNQPQHF

V gene: TRBV15
J gene: TRBJ2-3
clone size: .
D gene: TRBD2
CDR3 DNA: TGTGCCACCAGCAGCGGGACTAGCGGGGACACAGATACGCAGTATTTT
CDR3 protein: CATSSGTSGDTDTQYF

V gene: TRBV6-6
J gene: TRBJ2-1
clone size: few
D gene: .
CDR3 DNA: TGTGCCAGCAGTTACGAGGGCCTGAATGGTGAGCAGTTCTTC
CDR3 protein: CASSYEGLNGEQFF